This TCR beta chain derives from a study of CXCR3-negative and CXCR3-positive naive CD8 T cells. On the study more broadly: Collectively, the libraries yielded about 140 million TRB reads in total, at about 1.5 +/- 0.3 million per library. Study-wide results and limits: Whereas memory cells differed, naive CXCR3-negative and CXCR3-positive cells shared similar TRBV-TRBJ usage. Comparison of naive cells showed more hydrophobic TRB CDR3s in CXCR3-positive than in CXCR3-negative naive cells.

For this clonotype: The antigen remains unidentified.

In germline, CDR1 is MGHDK, CDR2 SYGVNS. There are 14 residues in the CDR3. cDNA libraries for TRB were generated by 5' RACE incorporating UMI labels. TCRdb reprocessed the 5' RACE reads and stores each CDR3 protein as one record, lacking DNA. Here the sample table reports roughly 8,200 distinct CDR3 sequences. CD45RO-CCR7+CD27+CD95- was the phenotype of naive CD8+ T cells. The receptor was derived from a human donor in good health. Some clones in this sample may be carry-over from other donors' samples. The chain couples TRBV25-1 to TRBJ2-7. The sample taken for sequencing was naive CXCR3- CD8+ T cells from blood. Stated subset: CD45RO-CCR7+CD27+CD95- naive CD8+ T cells lacking CXCR3 (TNR3-). CDR3 residues: CASSELGNSYEQYF.